The 14 T cell receptor beta chains presented below share a single source sample, sequenced in a study of vaccination effects on CD4 cells after COVID-19. Using immunoSEQ multiplex PCR, the repertoire was profiled, and TCRdb retains in-frame clones only, with some absent. The repertoire holds tens of thousands of clones, with over 70% as singletons. Pools of viral peptides were used by the ViraFEST assay to expand antigen-specific CD4+ T cells ahead of sequencing. Culture proceeded for approximately 10 days, and CD4+ T cells were then isolated. These receptors' targets are unknown. Sample: CD4+ T cells from PBMCs cultured with HCoV-229E spike peptides, taken before COVID-19 vaccination. The receptors come from a human donor who received a COVID-19 vaccine.

The rearrangement uses TRBV28 and TRBJ1-1; 9 nucleotides match TRBD1. Germline values: CDR1 MDHEN, CDR2 SYDVKM. This CDR3 is built from 13 residues. The trim removed 6 bases at V and 8 bases at J, leaving 7 bases unmatched. The CDR3 sequence: CASRRYRGQEAFF. The CDR3 DNA is TGTGCCAGCAGGAGATACAGGGGGCAGGAAGCTTTCTTT.

J is TRBJ2-1 and V is TRBV12-5; no firm D call. The V gene lost 3 bases and the J gene lost 0 bases, with 6 bases spanning the gap. Germline V gives CDR1 LGHNT, CDR2 FRNRAP. The CDR3 spans 14 residues. CDR3 bases: TGTGCTAGTGGTTTACTGAGCTCCTACAATGAGCAGTTCTTC. It is translated as CASGLLSSYNEQFF.

The chain combines TRBV5-6 with TRBJ1-1, with D tentatively TRBD1 (5 bases). Trimming shortened V by 0 bases and J by 5 bases, and 14 bases separated the two germline ends. Germline V gene data show CDR1 as SGHDT and CDR2 as YYEEEE. The CDR3 is 15 residues long. The CDR3 nucleotides are TGTGCCAGCAGCTTGGCCGGGGGGACCCGGACTGAAGCTTTCTTT. Translation: CASSLAGGTRTEAFF.

The V gene is TRBV6-5, the J gene TRBJ1-2; weak D call: TRBD1 (6 bases). This CDR3 comprises 13 residues. V lost 10 bases, J lost 4 bases, and 16 bases lay in between. Germline CDR1 is MNHEY and CDR2 is SVGAGI. CDR3 sequence reads: CATVNGQFYGYTF. In DNA form, the CDR3 reads TGTGCCACCGTTAACGGACAGTTCTATGGCTACACCTTC.

The chain joins TRBV5-1 to TRBJ2-7, with D hard to call. The CDR3 covers 15 residues. The germline V gene encodes CDR1 SGHRS and CDR2 YFSETQ. V dropped 0 bases and J dropped 5 bases, with 15 bases sitting between them. The CDR3 DNA reads as TGCGCCAGCAGCTTGGCCCCAGACGCCAGAAACGAGCAGTACTTC. Translation gives CASSLAPDARNEQYF.

The chain couples TRBV7-9 to TRBJ1-2; TRBD1 might be the D (6 bases). V lost 0 bases and J lost 5, with 19 bases in between. CDR1 and CDR2 from the germline V gene are SEHNR and FQNEAQ (reference sequence). CDR3 length: 17 amino acids. The CDR3 reads CASSLANTGQFLYGYTF. CDR3 DNA sequence: TGTGCCAGCAGCTTAGCGAATACGGGACAATTCTTATATGGCTACACCTTC.

The V call is TRBV28, the J call TRBJ1-5; no clear D gene. This CDR3 region has 15 residues. V was clipped by 8 bases and J by 3 bases, with 17 bases between them. The germline gives CDR1 MDHEN, CDR2 SYDVKM. The CDR3 loop reads CASGSGAANNQPQHF. The CDR3 DNA is TGTGCCAGCGGGTCGGGAGCCGCTAACAATCAGCCCCAGCATTTT.

This clone was seen a few times. V gene TRBV5-1 combines with J gene TRBJ2-6; D is uncertain. Trimming took off 0 bases at V and 0 bases at J, with 10 bases between the two ends. The CDR3 spans 17 residues. Germline V gene lookup returns CDR1 SGHRS and CDR2 YFSETQ. The chain's CDR3 is CASSLEPPDSGANVLTF. For the CDR3, the DNA is TGCGCCAGCAGCTTGGAACCCCCAGACTCTGGGGCCAACGTCCTGACTTTC.

The CDR3 reads CSVQGQGGLGYTF. The CDR3 bases are TGCAGCGTCCAGGGACAGGGCGGGCTCGGCTACACCTTC. The chain couples TRBV29-1 to TRBJ1-2, with 9 bases lining up with TRBD1. CDR3 length: 13 residues. CDR1 SQVTM and CDR2 ANQGSEA come from the germline V gene. The V segment lost 6 bases and the J segment 8 bases; nucleotides outside the gene matches: 10.

The rearrangement uses TRBV11-2 and TRBJ1-4, with 10 bases that match TRBD1. J lost 8 bases, V lost 5 bases, and 5 bases had no gene match. The germline gives CDR1 SGHAT, CDR2 FQNNGV. CDR3 length equals 14 residues. CDR3: CASSRDRGREKLFF. CDR3 DNA sequence: TGTGCCAGCAGCCGGGACAGGGGAAGAGAAAAACTGTTTTTT.

This clone came up once. The rearrangement uses TRBV5-1 and TRBJ2-7, with D tentatively TRBD1 (8 bases). Trimming took off 0 bases at V and 4 bases at J, with 20 bases between the two ends. The length of the CDR3 is 17 residues. Germline CDR1 reads SGHRS; CDR2 reads YFSETQ. The chain's CDR3 is CASSLALQGGRNYEQYF. Written as DNA, the CDR3 is TGCGCCAGCAGCTTGGCCTTACAGGGGGGGAGAAATTACGAGCAGTACTTC.

The chain combines TRBV6-5 with TRBJ1-2; D unclear. The germline CDR1 and CDR2 sequences are MNHEY and SVGAGI. This CDR3 spans 16 amino acids. Trimming stripped 4 bases from V and 5 bases from J, with 20 bases between. Here the CDR3 reads CASSFPQLMGGYGYTF. The CDR3 bases are TGTGCCAGCAGTTTCCCGCAGCTCATGGGAGGGTATGGCTACACCTTC.

V and J are TRBV18 and TRBJ2-7; D not certain. The ends were cut back, 2 bases at V and 4 bases at J, with 9 bases in the middle. CDR3 length: 13 amino acids. CDR1 and CDR2 (germline): KGHSH, LQKENI. The CDR3 loop is CASSPNRHYEQYF. DNA for the CDR3: TGTGCCAGCTCACCAAACCGACATTACGAGCAGTACTTC.

The V gene is TRBV5-6, the J gene TRBJ2-7; D gene uncertain. Looked up from germline, CDR1 is SGHDT and CDR2 is YYEEEE. CDR3 size: 14 residues. V dropped 4 bases and J dropped 2 bases, with 13 bases sitting between them. The CDR3: CASSPDFGAYEQYF. The CDR3 coding sequence is TGTGCCAGCAGCCCCGACTTTGGGGCCTACGAGCAGTACTTC.